This T cell receptor (beta chain) came from a study of T cells in Graves' hyperthyroidism and ophthalmopathy. Study details: Sampling of peripheral blood happened at initial diagnosis, prior to any treatment. Study-wide points: Blood also held most thyroid clonotypes expanded beyond 0.001.

Per germline, CDR1 MGHDK and CDR2 SYGVNS. The J segment lost 5 bases and the V segment lost 6 bases, leaving 15 bases of the junction unmatched. The CDR3 extends over 16 amino acids. TCR beta CDR3 regions were amplified from RNA. Primed by the HTBI set, a first-round RT-PCR was run on the TCR CDR3. TCRdb called the multiplex PCR reads again in MiXCR, with one record for every CDR3 protein. In the table there are 300,000 or so distinct CDR3 sequences, around a sixth of which are singletons. Points on this clonotype: What it binds is not known.

For Graves' hyperthyroidism to be stable, ophthalmopathy could not progress within 18 months. Clinicians diagnosed patients from clinical symptoms, serum thyroxine and TRAb, thyroid ultrasound and orbital computed tomography. The sequence came from a woman in her 50s with Graves' hyperthyroidism. J is TRBJ2-5 and V is TRBV25-1, with TRBD1 matching over 7 bases. The sequenced sample was blood. This CDR3 reads CASSPEGQTAGETQYF. The DNA for the CDR3 is TGTGCCAGCAGCCCCGAGGGACAGACAGCCGGGGAGACCCAGTACTTC.